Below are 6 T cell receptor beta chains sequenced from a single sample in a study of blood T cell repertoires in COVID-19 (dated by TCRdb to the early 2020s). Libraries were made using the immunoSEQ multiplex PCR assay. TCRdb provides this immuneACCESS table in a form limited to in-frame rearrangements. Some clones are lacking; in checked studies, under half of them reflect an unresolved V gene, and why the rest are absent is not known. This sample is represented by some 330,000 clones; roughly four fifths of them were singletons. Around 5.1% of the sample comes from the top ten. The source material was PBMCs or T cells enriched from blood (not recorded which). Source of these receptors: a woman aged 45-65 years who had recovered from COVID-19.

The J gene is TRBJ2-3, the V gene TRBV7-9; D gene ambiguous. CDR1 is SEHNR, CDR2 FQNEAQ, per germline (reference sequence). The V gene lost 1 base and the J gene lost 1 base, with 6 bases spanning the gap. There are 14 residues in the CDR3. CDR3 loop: CASSLVPGTDTQYF. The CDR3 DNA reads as TGTGCCAGCAGCTTAGTTCCCGGCACAGATACGCAGTATTTT.

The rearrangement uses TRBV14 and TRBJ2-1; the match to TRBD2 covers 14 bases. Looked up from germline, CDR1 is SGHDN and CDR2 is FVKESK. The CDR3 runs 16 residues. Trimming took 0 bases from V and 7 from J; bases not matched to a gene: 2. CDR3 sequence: CASSQERLAGGNEQFF. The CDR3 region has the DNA TGTGCCAGCAGCCAAGAGCGACTAGCGGGAGGGAATGAGCAGTTCTTC.

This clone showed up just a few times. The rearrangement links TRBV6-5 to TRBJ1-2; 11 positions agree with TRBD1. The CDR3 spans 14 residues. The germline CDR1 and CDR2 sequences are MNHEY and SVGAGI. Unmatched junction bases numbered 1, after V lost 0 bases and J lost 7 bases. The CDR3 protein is CASSYSDRGRGYTF. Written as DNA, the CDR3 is TGTGCCAGCAGTTACTCGGACAGGGGGCGTGGCTACACCTTC.

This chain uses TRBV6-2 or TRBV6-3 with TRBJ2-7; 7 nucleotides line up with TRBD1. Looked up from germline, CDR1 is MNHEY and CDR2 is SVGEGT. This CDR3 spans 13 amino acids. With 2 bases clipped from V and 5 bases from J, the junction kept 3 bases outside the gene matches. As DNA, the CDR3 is TGTGCCAGCAGTTACGGACAGGTCCACGAGCAGTACTTC. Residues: CASSYGQVHEQYF.

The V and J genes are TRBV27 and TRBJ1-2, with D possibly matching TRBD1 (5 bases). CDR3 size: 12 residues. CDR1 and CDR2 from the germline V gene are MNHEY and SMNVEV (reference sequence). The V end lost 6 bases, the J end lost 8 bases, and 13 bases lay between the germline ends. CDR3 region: CASSPRGFGYTF. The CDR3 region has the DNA TGTGCCAGCAGCCCCCGGGGGTTCGGCTACACCTTC.

Written as DNA, the CDR3 is TGCGCCAGCAGTCAATCATTGGGACAGACAACCGGGGAGCTGTTTTTT. Translating gives CASSQSLGQTTGELFF. The chain links TRBV23-1 to TRBJ2-2, with 7 bases that match TRBD1. TRBV23-1 is filed as an ORF, its function uncertain. The CDR3 is made up of 16 amino acids. V gave up 0 bases and J gave up 5 bases; unmatched junction bases: 6.